This is a list of T cell receptor beta chains from one sample in a study of human T cells and chemical hapten exposure. MiXCR, applied by TCRdb to the RACE reads, yields one record per CDR3 protein. The sample lists about 45,000 distinct CDR3 sequences; around 4.5% were seen once. Input material: whole blood. The receptors originated from a human donor in good health. Some clones in this sample may be carry-over from other donors' samples. CDR3s include the opening cysteine and the closing phenylalanine or tryptophan. Each record gives: J gene, D gene, clone size, V gene, CDR3 protein, CDR3 DNA. A D gene is named only where the DNA matches it firmly. Only part of the rows carry a size: once, few, many, or a class if the clone is expanded.

TRBJ2-7 TRBD1 many TRBV5-1 CASSEDRDEQYF TGCGCCAGCAGCGAGGACAGGGACGAGCAGTACTTC
TRBJ2-3 NA many TRBV7-3 CASSPLPRGPTDTQYF TGTGCCAGCAGCCCACTCCCCCGGGGACCCACAGATACGCAGTATTTT
TRBJ1-4 NA many TRBV29-1 CSVDGGTGAGEKLFF TGCAGCGTTGATGGGGGTACGGGGGCAGGAGAAAAACTGTTTTTT
TRBJ1-5 NA NA TRBV20-1 CSAREGSGNQPQHF TGCAGTGCTAGAGAAGGGTCAGGCAATCAGCCCCAGCATTTT
TRBJ1-4 TRBD1 few TRBV7-9 CASSPHPGQGGEKLFF TGTGCCAGCAGCCCCCACCCGGGACAGGGAGGTGAAAAACTGTTTTTT
TRBJ1-1 NA few TRBV28 CASTDSGTEAFF TGTGCCAGCACCGACAGCGGCACTGAAGCTTTCTTT
TRBJ2-1 TRBD1 many TRBV6-1 CASTDRVWSYNEQFF TGTGCCAGCACTGACAGGGTCTGGTCCTACAATGAGCAGTTCTTC
TRBJ2-7 NA many TRBV29-1 CTRTQLQAKYEQYF TGCACCCGGACCCAGCTCCAGGCCAAATACGAGCAGTACTTC
TRBJ1-2 NA NA TRBV5-1 CASSLAAGNGYTF TGCGCCAGCAGCTTGGCCGCAGGGAATGGCTACACCTTC
TRBJ2-5 NA NA TRBV11-2 CASSNRDPKETQYF TGTGCCAGCAGCAACCGCGACCCGAAAGAGACCCAGTACTTC
TRBJ1-3 TRBD1 few TRBV6-5 CASSYSTGMSSGNTIYF TGTGCCAGCAGTTATTCGACAGGGATGAGCTCTGGAAACACCATATATTTT
TRBJ1-4 TRBD1 few TRBV28 CASSLEGARNEKLFF TGTGCCAGCAGTTTAGAGGGGGCGCGGAATGAAAAACTGTTTTTT